This TCR beta chain derives from a study of T cell responses to AZD1222 COVID-19 vaccine (TCRdb year 2021). Study-wide context: TCR sequencing was performed for 230 to 250 trial participants, of whom roughly 200 were given two doses of AZD1222 and roughly 25 were given two doses of MenACWY control vaccine. Trial participants were enrolled into age subgroups of 18-55, 56-69 and 70-plus years, which contained around 150, 28 and 57 TCR-sequenced participants, respectively.

The CDR3 regions of human TCRbeta chains were analyzed by immunosequencing. The study's processing was this. Repertoire TCRs were matched against a reference library of SARS-CoV-2-specific TCRs generated with the MIRA antigen-specificity platform. Breadth was defined as the fraction of unique TCRs that were SARS-CoV-2-associated, and depth was defined as the fraction of total T cells that were SARS-CoV-2-associated. Each spike-specific TCR was assigned to its reactive spike region and to a CD4 or CD8 class using the MIRA data. Log10-transformed breadth and depth values were compared by one-way ANOVA with Sidak's multiple comparisons tests. Drawn from immuneACCESS, this table holds only the in-frame rearrangements with V and J called that TCRdb kept. Clones are partly lost; checked studies trace under half to an unresolved V gene and leave the rest unexplained. V and J calls and clone size come straight from that table; D and trimming were deduced from the DNA. For this sample the table gives 110,000 or so clones, of which roughly 86% were detected only once. The ten biggest clones cover around 13% of the sample.

The label giving this sample's time point can be read as: baseline before first vaccination. The sample's treatment or condition, from its label and the paper: meningococcal conjugate vaccine given as trial control. Vaccinee samples came from UK trials COV001 and COV002, including a single-blind randomized controlled phase 2/3 trial of AZD1222 (ChAdOx1 nCoV-19) in healthy adults. For TCRbeta chain sequencing, PBMC samples from trial participants were taken at day 0 and at day 28 after the second dose. About this clone: There is no known antigen for this receptor. Per-base quality was not reported, and no clone a single base away is much larger than it.

Paper-wide results and their limitations: Participants were mostly white British, with more females than males. The authors suggested clonal diversity may have been underestimated. Because no day 14 peak-response samples were available, the repertoires could be characterized only after the peak T cell response. In the small 56-69-year group, the increase in depth fell short of significance, most likely because of low power. The vaccine-associated CD4 TCRs covered the entire spike protein, and the dominant responses fell in regions 160-218 and 743-854. Reportedly, almost half of the unique spike-specific TCRs recognized epitopes lying outside the regions that are mutated in the B.1.351 and B.1.1.7 variants. Spike-specific TCR breadth and depth rose significantly after two AZD1222 doses compared with day 0 and with MenACWY recipients. Only five to seven AZD1222 recipients were SARS-CoV-2 seropositive at baseline, limiting conclusions about previously exposed vaccinees.

Its CDR3 holds 17 amino acids, cysteine through phenylalanine. The read is trimmed to its CDR3 DNA, 51 bases read in frame from base 1. The germline V gene supplies CDR1 ENHRY and CDR2 SYGVKD. V is cut by 4 bases and J by 1 base, and the space between the germline ends is 19 bases. This chain joins TRBV10-3 to TRBJ1-2, with the D gene not confidently named. The sequence derives from an adult in good health. This material consisted of peripheral blood, taken on day 0 of MenACWY control vaccination. The CDR3 protein sequence reads: CAISAQMTALSNYGYTF. In nucleotide form, the sequence is TGTGCCATCAGTGCGCAAATGACGGCCCTTAGTAACTATGGCTACACCTTC.